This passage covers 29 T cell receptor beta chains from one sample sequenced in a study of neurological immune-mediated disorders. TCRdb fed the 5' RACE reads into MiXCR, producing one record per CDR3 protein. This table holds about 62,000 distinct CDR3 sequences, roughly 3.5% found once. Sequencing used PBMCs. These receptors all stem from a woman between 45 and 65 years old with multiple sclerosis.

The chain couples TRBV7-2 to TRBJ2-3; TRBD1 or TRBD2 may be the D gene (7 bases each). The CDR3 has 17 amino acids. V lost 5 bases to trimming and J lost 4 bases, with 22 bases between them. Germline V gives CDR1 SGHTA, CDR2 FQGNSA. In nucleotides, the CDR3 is TGTGCCAGCAGCATAGGGGGCGGGGGAACACCGGCAGATACGCAGTATTTT. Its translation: CASSIGGGGTPADTQYF.

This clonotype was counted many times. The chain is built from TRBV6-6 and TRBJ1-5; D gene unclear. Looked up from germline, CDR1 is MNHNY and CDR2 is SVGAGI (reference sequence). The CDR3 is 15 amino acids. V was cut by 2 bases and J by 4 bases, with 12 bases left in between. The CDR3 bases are TGTGCCAGCAGTTACGACACACGGGGAAATCAGCCCCAGCATTTT. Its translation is CASSYDTRGNQPQHF.

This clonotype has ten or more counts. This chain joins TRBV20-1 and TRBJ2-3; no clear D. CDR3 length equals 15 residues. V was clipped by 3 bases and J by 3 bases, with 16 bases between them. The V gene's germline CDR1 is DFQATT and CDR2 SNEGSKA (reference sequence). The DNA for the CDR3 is TGCAGTGCTAGCTATACTGGACGGAGAACAGATACGCAGTATTTT. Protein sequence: CSASYTGRRTDTQYF.

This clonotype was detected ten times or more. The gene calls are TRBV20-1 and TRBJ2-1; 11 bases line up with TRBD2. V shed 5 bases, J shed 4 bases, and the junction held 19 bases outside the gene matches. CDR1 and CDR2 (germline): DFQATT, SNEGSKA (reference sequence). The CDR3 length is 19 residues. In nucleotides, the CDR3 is TGCAGTGCTCACCGGGGGGTTAGCGGGAGGGCCGGGGGATACAATGAGCAGTTCTTC. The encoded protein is CSAHRGVSGRAGGYNEQFF.

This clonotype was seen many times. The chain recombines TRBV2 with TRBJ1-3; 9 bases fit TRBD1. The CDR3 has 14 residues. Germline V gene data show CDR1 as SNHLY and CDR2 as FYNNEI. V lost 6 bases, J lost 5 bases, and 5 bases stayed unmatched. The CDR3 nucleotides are TGTGCCAGCAGATGGGACAGGGTTCGAAACACCATATATTTT. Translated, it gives CASRWDRVRNTIYF.

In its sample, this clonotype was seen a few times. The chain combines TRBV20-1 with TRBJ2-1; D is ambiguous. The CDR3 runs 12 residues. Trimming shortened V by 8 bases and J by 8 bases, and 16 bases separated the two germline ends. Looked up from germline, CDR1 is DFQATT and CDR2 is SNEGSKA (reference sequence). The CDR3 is CSLSPYTDEQFF. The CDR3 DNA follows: TGCAGTCTCTCACCGTATACGGATGAGCAGTTCTTC.

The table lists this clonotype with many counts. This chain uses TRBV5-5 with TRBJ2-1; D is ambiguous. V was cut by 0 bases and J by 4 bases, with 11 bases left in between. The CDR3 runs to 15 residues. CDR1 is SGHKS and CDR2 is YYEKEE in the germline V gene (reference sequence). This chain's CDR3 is CASSLVAYNYNEQFF. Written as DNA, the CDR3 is TGTGCCAGCAGCTTGGTGGCCTATAATTACAATGAGCAGTTCTTC.

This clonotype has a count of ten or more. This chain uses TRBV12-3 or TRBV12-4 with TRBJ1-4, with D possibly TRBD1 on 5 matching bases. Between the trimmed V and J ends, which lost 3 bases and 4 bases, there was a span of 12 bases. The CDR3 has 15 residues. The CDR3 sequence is CASSFLQGHNEKLFF. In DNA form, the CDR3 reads TGTGCCAGCAGTTTCCTCCAGGGCCATAATGAAAAACTGTTTTTT.

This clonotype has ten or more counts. CDR3 in amino acids: CASSSGRWETQYF. CDR3 nucleotide sequence: TGTGCCAGCAGTTCCGGGAGGTGGGAGACCCAGTACTTC. The genes are TRBV6-5 and TRBJ2-5; 7 bases map to TRBD2. J gave up 5 bases and V 4 bases, and 4 bases lay outside the gene matches. The CDR3 loop spans 13 amino acids. CDR1 and CDR2 from the germline V gene are MNHEY and SVGAGI.

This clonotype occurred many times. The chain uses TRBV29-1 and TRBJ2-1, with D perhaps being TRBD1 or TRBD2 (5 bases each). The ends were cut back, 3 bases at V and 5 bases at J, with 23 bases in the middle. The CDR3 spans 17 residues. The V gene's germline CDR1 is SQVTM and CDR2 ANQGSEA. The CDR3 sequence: CSVEFKSSGGWDNEQFF. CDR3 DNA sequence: TGCAGCGTTGAGTTCAAGTCATCTGGGGGTTGGGACAATGAGCAGTTCTTC.

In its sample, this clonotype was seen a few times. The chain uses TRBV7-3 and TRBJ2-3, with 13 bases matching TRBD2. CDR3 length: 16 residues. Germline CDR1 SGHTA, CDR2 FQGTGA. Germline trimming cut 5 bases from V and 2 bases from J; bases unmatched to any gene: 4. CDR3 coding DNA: TGTGCCAGCAGCCCGGGGACTAGCGGGGCCACAGATACGCAGTATTTT. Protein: CASSPGTSGATDTQYF.

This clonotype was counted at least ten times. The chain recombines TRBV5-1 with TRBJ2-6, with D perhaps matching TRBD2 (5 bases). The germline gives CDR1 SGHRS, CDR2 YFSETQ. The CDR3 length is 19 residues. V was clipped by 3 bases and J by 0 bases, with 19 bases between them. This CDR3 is CASSSQPGSLYSGANVLTF. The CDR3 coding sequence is TGCGCCAGCAGCTCCCAACCGGGGTCCTTGTACTCTGGGGCCAACGTCCTGACTTTC.

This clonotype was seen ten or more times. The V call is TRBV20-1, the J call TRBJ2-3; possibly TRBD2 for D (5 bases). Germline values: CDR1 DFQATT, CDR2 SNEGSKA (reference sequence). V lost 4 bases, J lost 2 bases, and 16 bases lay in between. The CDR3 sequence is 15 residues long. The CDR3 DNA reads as TGCAGTGCTACCAAAGCGGCGATCTACACAGATACGCAGTATTTT. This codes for CSATKAAIYTDTQYF.

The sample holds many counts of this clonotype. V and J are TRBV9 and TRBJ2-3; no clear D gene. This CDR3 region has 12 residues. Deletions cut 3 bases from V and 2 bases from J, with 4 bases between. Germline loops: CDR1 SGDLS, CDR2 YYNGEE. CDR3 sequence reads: CASSGDTDTQYF. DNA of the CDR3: TGTGCCAGCAGCGGTGACACAGATACGCAGTATTTT.

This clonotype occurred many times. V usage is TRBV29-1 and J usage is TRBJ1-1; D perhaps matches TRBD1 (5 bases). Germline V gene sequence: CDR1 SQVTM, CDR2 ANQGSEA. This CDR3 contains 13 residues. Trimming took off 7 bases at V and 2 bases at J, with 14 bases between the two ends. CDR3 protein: CSARTGPNTEAFF. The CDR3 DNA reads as TGCAGCGCCCGAACAGGTCCCAACACTGAAGCTTTCTTT.

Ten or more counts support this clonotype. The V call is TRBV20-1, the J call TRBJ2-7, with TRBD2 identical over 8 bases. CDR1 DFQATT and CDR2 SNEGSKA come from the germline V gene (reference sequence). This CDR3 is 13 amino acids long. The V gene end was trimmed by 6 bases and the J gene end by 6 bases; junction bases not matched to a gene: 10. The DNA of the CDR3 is TGCAGTGCCACTCCCCTAGCGGGCCCCGAGCAGTACTTC. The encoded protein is CSATPLAGPEQYF.

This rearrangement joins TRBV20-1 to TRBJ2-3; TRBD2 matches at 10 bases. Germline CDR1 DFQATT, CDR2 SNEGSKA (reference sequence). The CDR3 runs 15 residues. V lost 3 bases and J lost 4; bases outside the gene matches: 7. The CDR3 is CSARLASGSSDTQYF. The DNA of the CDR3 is TGCAGTGCTAGGTTGGCTAGCGGGAGTTCAGATACGCAGTATTTT.

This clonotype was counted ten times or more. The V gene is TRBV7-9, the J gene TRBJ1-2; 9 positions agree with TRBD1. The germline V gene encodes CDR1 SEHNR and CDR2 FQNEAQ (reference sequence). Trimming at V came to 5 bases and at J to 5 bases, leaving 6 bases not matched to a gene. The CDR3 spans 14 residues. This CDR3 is CASSRDRDGYGYTF. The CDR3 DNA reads TGTGCCAGCAGCCGGGACAGGGATGGTTATGGCTACACCTTC. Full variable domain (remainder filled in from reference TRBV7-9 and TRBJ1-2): DTGVSQNPRHKITKRGQNVTFRCDPISEHNRLYWYRQTLGQGPEFLTYFQNEAQLEKSRLLSDRFSAERPKGSFSTLEIQRTEQGDSAMYLCASSRDRDGYGYTFGSGTRLTVV.

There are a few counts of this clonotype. The CDR3 is CATSMTTGAYEQYF. The CDR3 coding sequence is TGTGCCACCAGCATGACTACGGGAGCCTACGAGCAGTACTTC. The rearrangement uses TRBV15 and TRBJ2-7, with D possibly being TRBD2 (6 bases). The CDR3 totals 14 residues. V was clipped by 4 bases and J by 2 bases, with 12 bases between them. Germline-derived CDR1 and CDR2 are LNHNV and YYDKDF (reference sequence).

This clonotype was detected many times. This CDR3 reads CASSLPPDEQYF. CDR3 DNA: TGCGCCAGCAGCCTCCCCCCAGACGAGCAGTACTTC. The chain couples TRBV5-1 to TRBJ2-7; D is unresolved. Germline V gives CDR1 SGHRS, CDR2 YFSETQ. The ends were cut back, 4 bases at V and 5 bases at J, with 10 bases in the middle. The CDR3 runs to 12 residues.

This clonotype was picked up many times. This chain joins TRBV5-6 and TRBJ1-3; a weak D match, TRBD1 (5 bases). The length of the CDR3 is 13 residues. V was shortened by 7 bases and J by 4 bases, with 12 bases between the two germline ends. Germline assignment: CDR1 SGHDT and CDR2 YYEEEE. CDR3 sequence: CASSDNVGNTIYF. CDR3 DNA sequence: TGTGCCAGCTCGGACAATGTCGGAAACACCATATATTTT.

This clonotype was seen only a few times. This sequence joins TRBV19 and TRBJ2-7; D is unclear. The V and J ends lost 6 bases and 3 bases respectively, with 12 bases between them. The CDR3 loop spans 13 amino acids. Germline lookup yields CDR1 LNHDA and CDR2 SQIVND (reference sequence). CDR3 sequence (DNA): TGTGCCAGTAGCCGTGGACCACACTACGAGCAGTACTTC. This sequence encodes CASSRGPHYEQYF.

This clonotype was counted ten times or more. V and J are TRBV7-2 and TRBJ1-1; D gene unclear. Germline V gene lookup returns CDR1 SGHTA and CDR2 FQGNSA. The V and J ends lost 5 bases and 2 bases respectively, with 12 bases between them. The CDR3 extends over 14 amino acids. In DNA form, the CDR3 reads TGTGCCAGCAGCCCCTGGGCTGCAAACACTGAAGCTTTCTTT. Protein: CASSPWAANTEAFF.

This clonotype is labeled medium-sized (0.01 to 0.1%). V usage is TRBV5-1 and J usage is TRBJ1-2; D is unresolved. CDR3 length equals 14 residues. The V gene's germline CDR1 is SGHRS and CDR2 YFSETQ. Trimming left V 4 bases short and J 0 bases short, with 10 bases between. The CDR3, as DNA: TGCGCCAGCAGCCTCCTGACGTCTAACTATGGCTACACCTTC. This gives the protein CASSLLTSNYGYTF. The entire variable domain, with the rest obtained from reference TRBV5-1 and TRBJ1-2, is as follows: KAGVTQTPRYLIKTRGQQVTLSCSPISGHRSVSWYQQTPGQGLQFLFEYFSETQRNKGNFPGRFSGRQFSNSRSEMNVSTLELGDSALYLCASSLLTSNYGYTFGSGTRLTVV.

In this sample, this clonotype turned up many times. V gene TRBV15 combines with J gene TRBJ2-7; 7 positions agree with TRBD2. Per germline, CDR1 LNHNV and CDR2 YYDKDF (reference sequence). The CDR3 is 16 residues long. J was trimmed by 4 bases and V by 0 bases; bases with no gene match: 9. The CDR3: CATSRDRLREGYEQYF. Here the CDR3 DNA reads TGTGCCACCAGCAGAGACCGTCTCAGGGAGGGATACGAGCAGTACTTC. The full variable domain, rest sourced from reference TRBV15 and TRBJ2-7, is DAMVIQNPRYQVTQFGKPVTLSCSQTLNHNVMYWYQQKSSQAPKLLFHYYDKDFNNEADTPDNFQSRRPNTSFCFLDIRSPGLGDTAMYLCATSRDRLREGYEQYFGPGTRLTVT.

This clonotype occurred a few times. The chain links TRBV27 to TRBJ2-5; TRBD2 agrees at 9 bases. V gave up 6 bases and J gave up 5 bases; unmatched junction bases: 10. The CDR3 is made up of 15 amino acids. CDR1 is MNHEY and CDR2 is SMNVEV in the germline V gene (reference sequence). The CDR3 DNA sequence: TGTGCCAGCAGAGGTCGGCGGGAGGGCCTGGAGACCCAGTACTTC. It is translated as CASRGRREGLETQYF.

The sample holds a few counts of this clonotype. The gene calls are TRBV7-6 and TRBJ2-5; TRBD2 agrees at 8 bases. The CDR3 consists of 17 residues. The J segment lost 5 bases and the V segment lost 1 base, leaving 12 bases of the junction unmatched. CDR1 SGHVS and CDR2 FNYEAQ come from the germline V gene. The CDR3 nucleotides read TGTGCCAGCAGCTTAGGCCTACTAGCGGATCCGAGGGAGACCCAGTACTTC. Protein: CASSLGLLADPRETQYF.

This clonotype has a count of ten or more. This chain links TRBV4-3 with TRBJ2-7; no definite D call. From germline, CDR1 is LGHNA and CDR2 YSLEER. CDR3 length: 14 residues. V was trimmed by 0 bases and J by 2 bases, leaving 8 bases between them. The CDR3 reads CASSQDLRTYEQYF. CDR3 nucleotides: TGCGCCAGCAGCCAAGATTTGAGAACCTACGAGCAGTACTTC.

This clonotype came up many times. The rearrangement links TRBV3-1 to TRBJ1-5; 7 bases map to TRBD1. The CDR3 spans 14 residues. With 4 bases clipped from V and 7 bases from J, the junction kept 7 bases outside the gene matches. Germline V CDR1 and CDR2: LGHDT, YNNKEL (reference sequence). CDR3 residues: CASSPSTGYQPQHF. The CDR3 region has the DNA TGTGCCAGCAGCCCCTCGACAGGGTACCAGCCCCAGCATTTT.